This T cell receptor (beta chain) was documented in a study of blood T cell repertoires in COVID-19. Study background: COVID-19 samples, acute and convalescent, were from the United States, Italy and Spain.

The germline gives CDR1 ENHRY, CDR2 SYGVKD. V was clipped by 6 bases and J by 12 bases; unmatched bases: 3. The CDR3 runs 13 residues. TCRdb's table, derived via immunoSEQ multiplex PCR, lists solely in-frame clones and lacks some. The sample lists around 100,000 clones, approximately 80% occurring once. The sample comprised peripheral blood. This sequence originates from a man in his 70s with active or convalescent COVID-19. V usage is TRBV10-3 and J usage is TRBJ2-2; 14 bases map to TRBD2. CDR3 coding DNA: TGTGCCATCAGGGGACTAGCGGGAGTAAAGCTGTTTTTT. This gives the protein CAIRGLAGVKLFF.